One and the same sample provided the 30 T cell receptor beta chains below, sequenced in a study of cytomegalovirus exposure and HLA in healthy donors. The study ran its PCR with 60 Vbeta and 13 Jbeta primers. The repertoire was sequenced with immunoSEQ multiplex PCR; TCRdb's copy has only in-frame clones and lacks some. The data show about 160,000 clones, with roughly 80% seen just once and about 2% held by the top ten. Sequenced sample: PBMCs. Receptors originate from a female donor in good health and CMV-seronegative.

The J gene is TRBJ2-7, the V gene TRBV7-3, with TRBD2 matching over 9 bases. Germline V gives CDR1 SGHTA, CDR2 FQGTGA. This CDR3 spans 15 amino acids. Trimming at V came to 2 bases and at J to 2 bases, leaving 4 bases not matched to a gene. The chain's CDR3 is CASSLFAGGPYEQYF. As DNA, the CDR3 is TGTGCCAGCAGCTTATTTGCGGGAGGGCCCTACGAGCAGTACTTC.

This sequence joins TRBV11-3 and TRBJ2-3; TRBD2 might be the D (5 bases). Looked up from germline, CDR1 is SGHNT and CDR2 is YENEEA. This CDR3 is 14 amino acids long. The ends were cut back, 3 bases at V and 2 bases at J, with 9 bases in the middle. CDR3 in DNA: TGTGCCAGCAGCTTGGAGGAACCCACAGATACGCAGTATTTT. Translating it yields CASSLEEPTDTQYF.

The chain employs TRBV11-3 and TRBJ2-3, with TRBD2 matching over 7 bases. CDR1 is SGHNT and CDR2 is YENEEA in the germline V gene. This CDR3 is built from 17 residues. V lost 0 bases to trimming and J lost 2 bases; unmatched junction nucleotides: 8. The CDR3 region is CASSLDLAEMHTDTQYF. DNA for the CDR3: TGTGCCAGCAGCTTAGATCTAGCGGAGATGCACACAGATACGCAGTATTTT.

This sequence joins TRBV30 and TRBJ1-5; the match to TRBD1 covers 7 bases. Germline V lookup: CDR1 GTSNPN, CDR2 SVGIG (reference sequence). This CDR3 is built from 13 residues. V shed 2 bases and J 7 bases; nucleotides not matched to a gene: 5. The CDR3 region is CAWSSDRDQPQHF. CDR3 DNA: TGTGCCTGGAGTTCCGACAGGGACCAGCCCCAGCATTTT.

The gene calls are TRBV19 and TRBJ2-3; 13 bases align to TRBD2. J was trimmed by 2 bases and V by 5 bases; bases with no gene match: 13. This CDR3 region has 19 residues. Germline V lookup: CDR1 LNHDA, CDR2 SQIVND (reference sequence). The CDR3 here is CASSPSRTSGGTITDTQYF. CDR3 coding DNA: TGTGCCAGTAGTCCCTCCCGGACTAGCGGGGGAACCATCACAGATACGCAGTATTTT.

In its sample, this clone was seen a few times. The J gene is TRBJ2-7, the V gene TRBV5-6; D perhaps matches TRBD2 (5 bases). V was trimmed by 0 bases and J by 4 bases, leaving 14 bases between them. Germline lookup yields CDR1 SGHDT and CDR2 YYEEEE. CDR3 size: 15 residues. The CDR3 loop is CASSLGLLRPYEQYF. CDR3 in DNA: TGTGCCAGCAGCTTGGGACTATTAAGACCTTACGAGCAGTACTTC.

This clone was seen just once. The V and J genes are TRBV14 and TRBJ2-7; 8 bases are a match to TRBD1. Germline CDR1 reads SGHDN; CDR2 reads FVKESK. Trimming removed 6 bases from V and 0 bases from J; junction bases left unmatched: 13. The CDR3 totals 17 residues. The CDR3 sequence: CASSPGTGGHFSYEQYF. DNA for the CDR3: TGTGCCAGCAGTCCCGGGACAGGAGGCCATTTCTCCTACGAGCAGTACTTC.

The chain joins TRBV5-1 to TRBJ1-1; 8 bases fit TRBD1. CDR1 SGHRS and CDR2 YFSETQ come from the germline V gene. Unmatched junction bases numbered 2, after V lost 4 bases and J lost 3 bases. The CDR3 has 13 amino acids. CDR3 DNA sequence: TGCGCCAGCAGCGCGACAGGGGACACTGAAGCTTTCTTT. Protein: CASSATGDTEAFF.

This clone has only one observation. CDR3 sequence reads: CASSPRTGTSAKNIQYF. The DNA for the CDR3 is TGTGCCAGTAGTCCACGGACAGGGACGTCGGCCAAAAACATTCAGTACTTC. The V gene is TRBV19, the J gene TRBJ2-4; 8 bases are shared with TRBD1. The CDR3 runs to 17 residues. The germline CDR1 and CDR2 sequences are LNHDA and SQIVND (reference sequence). V lost 5 bases and J lost 1; bases outside the gene matches: 10.

The CDR3: CASSLGAGLSYEQYF. CDR3 in DNA: TGTGCCAGCAGTTTAGGGGCAGGGCTCTCCTACGAGCAGTACTTC. V and J are TRBV27 and TRBJ2-7; possibly TRBD1 for D (5 bases). Germline CDR1 is MNHEY and CDR2 is SMNVEV (reference sequence). V was trimmed by 2 bases and J by 0 bases, leaving 11 bases between them. The CDR3 runs 15 residues.

The V and J genes are TRBV11-2 and TRBJ2-2, with 7 positions matching TRBD1. Germline V gives CDR1 SGHAT, CDR2 FQNNGV. The CDR3 spans 16 residues. V trimming: 4 bases; J trimming: 1 base; junction bases outside the gene matches: 6. CDR3 DNA: TGTGCCAGCAGCTATCCAGGGGGAGAGAACACCGGGGAGCTGTTTTTT. Encoded protein: CASSYPGGENTGELFF.

Points on this clone: The junction differs from germline at one of its ends, possibly a read error. The same CDR3 arises from other DNA sequences in this sample as well. V usage is TRBV9 and J usage is TRBJ2-2, with D uncertain. CDR1 SGDLS and CDR2 YYNGEE come from the germline V gene. The CDR3 extends over 15 amino acids. DNA of the CDR3: TGTGCCAGCAGTGTAGGTCCCCCGGACACCGGGGAGCTGTTTTTT. It specifies CASSVGPPDTGELFF. The full variable domain, completed using reference TRBV9 and TRBJ2-2, is DSGVTQTPKHLITATGQRVTLRCSPRSGDLSVYWYQQSLDQGLQFLIQYYNGEERAKGNILERFSAQQFPDLHSELNLSSLELGDSALYFCASSVGPPDTGELFFGEGSRLTVL.

The rearrangement uses TRBV11-2 and TRBJ2-2; possibly TRBD2 for D (6 bases). The ends were cut back, 1 base at V and 1 base at J, with 7 bases in the middle. The CDR3 has 15 amino acids. Germline V CDR1 and CDR2: SGHAT, FQNNGV. The CDR3 is CASSLGLGNTGELFF. The CDR3 DNA reads as TGTGCCAGCAGCTTAGGACTAGGGAACACCGGGGAGCTGTTTTTT.

The chain carries TRBV19 and TRBJ1-3; no firm D call. Trimming shortened V by 5 bases and J by 0 bases, and 11 bases separated the two germline ends. From germline, CDR1 is LNHDA and CDR2 SQIVND (reference sequence). The CDR3 sequence is 15 residues long. The CDR3 protein is CASSSRESSGNTIYF. The CDR3 DNA follows: TGTGCCAGTAGTTCGCGGGAGAGCTCTGGAAACACCATATATTTT.

This sequence joins TRBV6-5 and TRBJ1-4, with 8 bases fitting TRBD1. CDR3 length: 14 amino acids. Germline V gives CDR1 MNHEY, CDR2 SVGAGI. J gave up 7 bases and V 8 bases, and 9 bases lay outside the gene matches. CDR3 loop: CASSSDRVREKLFF. The CDR3 nucleotides are TGTGCCAGCTCCTCGGACAGGGTTCGTGAAAAACTGTTTTTT.

The rearrangement uses TRBV4-2 and TRBJ2-3, with 7 positions matching TRBD1. This CDR3 has 15 residues. The V and J ends lost 1 base and 0 bases, in that order; junction bases with no gene match: 1. Germline CDR1 and CDR2: LGHNA and YNFKEQ. The CDR3 DNA reads TGTGCCAGCAGCCAAGGGGGACAGAGCACAGATACGCAGTATTTT. It is translated as CASSQGGQSTDTQYF.

The chain combines TRBV4-1 with TRBJ2-2, with 9 bases lining up with TRBD1. This CDR3 region has 15 residues. Germline values: CDR1 MGHRA, CDR2 YSYEKL. J gave up 6 bases and V 1 base, and 3 bases lay outside the gene matches. Here the CDR3 DNA reads TGCGCCAGCAGCCAAGTTGGGACAGGGTCCGGGGAGCTGTTTTTT. It translates to CASSQVGTGSGELFF.

The chain has TRBV2 and TRBJ2-7, with TRBD1 matching 8 bases. Trimming at V came to 6 bases and at J to 3 bases, leaving 10 bases not matched to a gene. Germline CDR1 is SNHLY and CDR2 is FYNNEI. The CDR3 extends over 15 amino acids. The CDR3 here is CASRENRGVYYEQYF. The CDR3 DNA reads TGTGCCAGCAGGGAAAACAGGGGGGTCTACTACGAGCAGTACTTC.

This clone was recorded once. At one of its ends the junction is not consistent with the germline gene, which may arise from a read error. This chain links TRBV6-1 with TRBJ2-2, with D perhaps TRBD2 (6 bases). The CDR3 extends over 15 amino acids. Germline V gene sequence: CDR1 MNHNS, CDR2 SASEGT. The CDR3 spells CASSSRGSGTGGLFF. CDR3 DNA: TGTGCCAGCAGTTCGCGGGGCTCCGGAACCGGGGGGCTGTTTTTT.

The genes are TRBV29-1 and TRBJ1-1, with D possibly being TRBD1 (5 bases). The CDR3 runs to 14 residues. Germline values: CDR1 SQVTM, CDR2 ANQGSEA. Trimming removed 6 bases from V and 1 base from J, with 15 bases in between. As DNA, the CDR3 is TGCAGCGTACTGTCCCAAAGGGGGAACACTGAAGCTTTCTTT. Protein sequence: CSVLSQRGNTEAFF.

CDR3 sequence (DNA): TGTGCCACCAGCAGCAGACAGGGTGATGAAAAACTGTTTTTT. Protein: CATSSRQGDEKLFF. The rearrangement uses TRBV15 and TRBJ1-4; 7 bases are shared with TRBD1. CDR3 length equals 14 residues. Germline values: CDR1 LNHNV, CDR2 YYDKDF (reference sequence). V dropped 3 bases and J dropped 6; count of bases not matched to a gene: 4.

The chain employs TRBV27 and TRBJ2-2; 8 bases agree with TRBD1. The V gene end was trimmed by 8 bases and the J gene end by 3 bases; junction bases not matched to a gene: 14. This CDR3 has 17 amino acids. Germline loops: CDR1 MNHEY, CDR2 SMNVEV (reference sequence). CDR3 loop: CASGGQVVPPYTGELFF. The CDR3 DNA reads TGTGCCAGCGGGGGACAGGTAGTCCCCCCTTACACCGGGGAGCTGTTTTTT.

The chain employs TRBV30 and TRBJ2-7; the match to TRBD1 covers 8 bases. The germline V gene has CDR1 GTSNPN and CDR2 SVGIG (reference sequence). The V gene end was trimmed by 3 bases and the J gene end by 3 bases; junction bases not matched to a gene: 4. The CDR3 contains 13 residues. The CDR3 sequence: CAWRRTGIYEQYF. In nucleotides, the CDR3 is TGTGCCTGGAGGAGGACAGGGATCTACGAGCAGTACTTC.

This clone was observed a few times. This sequence joins TRBV6-5 and TRBJ2-2; D remains ambiguous. This CDR3 has 16 amino acids. CDR1 and CDR2 (germline): MNHEY, SVGAGI. With 4 bases removed from V and 2 bases from J, the gap between germline ends came to 14 bases. CDR3 loop: CASSFRPSYNTGELFF. The CDR3 DNA reads TGTGCCAGCAGTTTCAGGCCTTCCTACAACACCGGGGAGCTGTTTTTT.

This clone was counted between two and nine times. The chain uses TRBV29-1 and TRBJ2-5, with D possibly TRBD1 on 6 matching bases. The J call may be mistaken, given a closer DNA end match to TRBJ2-7. Germline values: CDR1 SQVTM, CDR2 ANQGSEA. The CDR3 length is 13 residues. This CDR3 reads CSVAQDSPYEQYF. CDR3 bases: TGCAGCGTTGCTCAGGACAGTCCCTACGAGCAGTACTTC.

The rearrangement links TRBV4-2 to TRBJ2-7, with 10 bases aligning to TRBD2. V was clipped by 1 base and J by 3 bases; unmatched bases: 3. This CDR3 has 15 amino acids. In germline, CDR1 is LGHNA, CDR2 YNFKEQ. In DNA form, the CDR3 reads TGTGCCAGCAGCCAAGGGGGACTAGCGATCTACGAGCAGTACTTC. This translates into CASSQGGLAIYEQYF.

This rearrangement joins TRBV25-1 to TRBJ1-6, with D possibly TRBD1 on 6 matching bases. Germline V gene lookup returns CDR1 MGHDK and CDR2 SYGVNS. The CDR3 totals 16 residues. The germline V and J ends were trimmed by 4 bases and 0 bases, with 10 bases remaining between them. CDR3 protein: CASSGNRDSYNSPLHF. The DNA for the CDR3 is TGTGCCAGCAGTGGAAACAGGGACTCCTATAATTCACCCCTCCACTTT.

Regarding this clone: Different DNA sequences within this sample yield the same CDR3. The chain combines TRBV5-1 with TRBJ1-2; 7 bases are shared with TRBD1. Germline V gene data show CDR1 as SGHRS and CDR2 as YFSETQ. The J segment lost 7 bases and the V segment lost 0 bases, leaving 3 bases of the junction unmatched. The length of the CDR3 is 13 residues. The CDR3 is CASSLGPGGGYTF. DNA of the CDR3: TGCGCCAGCAGCTTGGGGCCAGGGGGTGGCTACACCTTC.

This chain connects TRBV27 to TRBJ2-3; 7 bases agree with TRBD1. Germline values: CDR1 MNHEY, CDR2 SMNVEV (reference sequence). Trimming at V came to 6 bases and at J to 1 base, leaving 13 bases not matched to a gene. This CDR3 is built from 17 residues. This CDR3 is CASRQGRVGTGTDTQYF. The CDR3 DNA sequence: TGTGCCAGCAGACAAGGGAGAGTCGGGACAGGCACAGATACGCAGTATTTT.

This clone was counted only a few times. The chain recombines TRBV5-8 with TRBJ1-5; 12 nucleotides align to TRBD1. CDR1 is SGHTS and CDR2 is YDEGEE in the germline V gene. The CDR3 extends over 18 amino acids. The V and J ends lost 2 bases and 0 bases, in that order; junction bases with no gene match: 6. CDR3 region: CASSLRDRGQYSNQPQHF. CDR3 coding DNA: TGTGCCAGCAGCTTACGGGACAGGGGGCAATATAGCAATCAGCCCCAGCATTTT.